This section outlines one T cell receptor beta chain sequence together with its context. The target antigen is unknown. This entry is derived from a study of beta chain features in type 1 diabetes. Study results and limitations: Relative to healthy donors, patients appeared to have naive, central memory and Treg TCRB repertoires that were more similar. Within each of all four CD4+ subsets, Type 1 diabetes patients had TCRB CDR3s that were moderately but significantly shorter.

TCRB transcripts that were expressed got sequenced, as all of the isolated RNA had been reverse transcribed. Profiled with immunoSEQ multiplex PCR; TCRdb holds only in-frame clones, not every one. The sample includes roughly 100,000 clones, around 30% seen only once; the top ten take 0.5% to 0.6%. One heparinised draw of blood, averaging around 120 mL, came from each donor. Via CD45RO/CCR7/CD25/CD127/CD95/CD27, cells of the CD4+ naive, central memory, regulatory and stem cell-like memory subsets were sorted. Purity (above 95%) was reached by all sorted populations. The CDR3 runs 17 residues. Germline V gives CDR1 MNHNS, CDR2 SASEGT. Trimming shortened V by 2 bases and J by 0 bases, and 14 bases separated the two germline ends.

This chain links TRBV6-1 with TRBJ1-5; D is unclear. This sequence originates from a woman aged 18-35 years with type 1 diabetes. The sequenced sample was central memory CD4+ T cells from blood. This CDR3 is CASSESFASYSNQPQHF. The CDR3 nucleotides are TGTGCCAGCAGTGAATCTTTTGCTTCCTATAGCAATCAGCCCCAGCATTTT.